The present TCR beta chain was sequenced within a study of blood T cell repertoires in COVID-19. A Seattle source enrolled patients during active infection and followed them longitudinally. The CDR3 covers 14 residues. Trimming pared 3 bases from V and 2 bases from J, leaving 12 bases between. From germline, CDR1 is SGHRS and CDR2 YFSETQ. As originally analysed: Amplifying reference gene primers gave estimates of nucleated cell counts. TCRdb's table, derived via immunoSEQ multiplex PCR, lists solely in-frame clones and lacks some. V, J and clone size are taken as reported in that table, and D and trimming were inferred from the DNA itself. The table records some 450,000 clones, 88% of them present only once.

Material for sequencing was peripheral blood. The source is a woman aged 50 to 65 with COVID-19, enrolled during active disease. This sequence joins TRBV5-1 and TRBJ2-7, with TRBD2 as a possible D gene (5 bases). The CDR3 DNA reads TGCGCCAGCAGCTCACTAGACAAAACCTACGAGCAGTACTTC. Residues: CASSSLDKTYEQYF.